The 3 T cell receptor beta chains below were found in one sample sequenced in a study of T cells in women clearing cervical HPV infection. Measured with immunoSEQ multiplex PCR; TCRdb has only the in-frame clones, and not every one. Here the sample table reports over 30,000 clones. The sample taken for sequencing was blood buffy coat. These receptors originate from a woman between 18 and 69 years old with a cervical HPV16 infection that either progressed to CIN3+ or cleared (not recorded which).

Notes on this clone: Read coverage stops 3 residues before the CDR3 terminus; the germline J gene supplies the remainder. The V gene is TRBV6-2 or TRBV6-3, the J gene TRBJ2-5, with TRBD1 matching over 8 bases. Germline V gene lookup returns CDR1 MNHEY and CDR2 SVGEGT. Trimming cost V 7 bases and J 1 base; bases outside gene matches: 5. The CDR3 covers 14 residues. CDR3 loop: CASNDRGGQETQYF. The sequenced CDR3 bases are TGTGCCAGCAATGACAGGGGCGGCCAAGAGACC.

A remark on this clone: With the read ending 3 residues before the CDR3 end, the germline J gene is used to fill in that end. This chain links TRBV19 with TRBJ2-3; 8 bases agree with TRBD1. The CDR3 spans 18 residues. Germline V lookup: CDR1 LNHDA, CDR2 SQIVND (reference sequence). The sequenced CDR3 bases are TGTGCCAGTAGTCTAACCGGGGCAGGGGGCTCTCGGTGGGAGACG. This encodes CASSLTGAGGSRWET. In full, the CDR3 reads CASSLTGAGGSRWETQYF.

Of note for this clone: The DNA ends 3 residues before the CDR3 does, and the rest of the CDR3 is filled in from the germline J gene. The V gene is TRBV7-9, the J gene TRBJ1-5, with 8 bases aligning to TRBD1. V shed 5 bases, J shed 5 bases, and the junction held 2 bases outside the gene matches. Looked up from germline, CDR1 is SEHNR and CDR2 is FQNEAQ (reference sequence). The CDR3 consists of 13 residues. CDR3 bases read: TGTGCCAGCAGCCTGACAGGGGATCAGCCC. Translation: CASSLTGDQP. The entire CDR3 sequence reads CASSLTGDQPQHF.